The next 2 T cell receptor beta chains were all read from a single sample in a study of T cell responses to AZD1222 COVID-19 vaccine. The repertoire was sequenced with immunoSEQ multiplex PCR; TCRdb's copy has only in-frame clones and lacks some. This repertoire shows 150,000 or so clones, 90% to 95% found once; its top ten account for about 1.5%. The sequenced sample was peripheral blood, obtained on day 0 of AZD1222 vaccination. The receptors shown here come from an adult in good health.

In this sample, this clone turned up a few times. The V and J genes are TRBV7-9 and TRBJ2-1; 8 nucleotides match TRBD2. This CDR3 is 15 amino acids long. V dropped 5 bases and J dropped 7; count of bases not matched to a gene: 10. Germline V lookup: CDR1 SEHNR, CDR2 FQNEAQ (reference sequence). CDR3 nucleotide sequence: TGTGCCAGCAGCAGACCCGCGGGAGGTTTTAATGAGCAGTTCTTC. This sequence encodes CASSRPAGGFNEQFF.

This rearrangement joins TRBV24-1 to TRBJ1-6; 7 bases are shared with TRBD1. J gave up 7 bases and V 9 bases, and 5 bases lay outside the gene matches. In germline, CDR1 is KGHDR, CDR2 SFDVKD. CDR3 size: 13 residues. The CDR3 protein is CATRDRANSPLHF. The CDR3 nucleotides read TGTGCCACCCGCGACAGGGCAAATTCACCCCTCCACTTT.